Shown below are 15 T cell receptor beta chains from a single sample sequenced in a study of T cell clonality in common variable immunodeficiency. The assay was immunoSEQ multiplex PCR, and TCRdb's table has in-frame clones only and misses some. The data show tens of thousands of clones, with none appearing a single time. The sequencing sample was made of peripheral blood mononuclear cells. The source is a person between 18 and 75 years old in good health.

This clone was seen ten or more times. The CDR3 end falls 3 residues outside the read, so it is completed with the germline J gene. This chain uses TRBV7-7 with TRBJ2-5, with D uncertain. The germline V gene has CDR1 SSHAT and CDR2 FNYEAQ (reference sequence). This CDR3 is built from 14 residues. V shed 2 bases and J shed 1 base, with 8 bases lying between them. The sequenced part of the CDR3 DNA is TGTGCCAGCAGCTTAACCCAGATCCAAGAGACC. Translating gives CASSLTQIQET. The full CDR3 is CASSLTQIQETQYF.

Ten or more counts support this clone. The read falls 3 residues short of the CDR3 end, and the missing part is taken from the germline J gene. V and J are TRBV20-1 and TRBJ2-3, with TRBD1 as a possible D gene (5 bases). Between the trimmed V and J ends, which lost 0 bases and 0 bases, there was a span of 13 bases. The CDR3 sequence is 16 residues long. Germline V gene lookup returns CDR1 DFQATT and CDR2 SNEGSKA (reference sequence). CDR3 protein: CSARDIMAGSTDTQYF. The DNA read from the CDR3 is TGCAGTGCTAGAGATATAATGGCAGGGAGCACAGATACG.

This clone was found many times. The read gets to within 3 residues of the CDR3 end, and the germline J gene fills in the rest. The gene calls are TRBV19 and TRBJ1-2, with 8 bases aligning to TRBD1. The V and J ends lost 10 bases and 2 bases, in that order; junction bases with no gene match: 12. CDR3 length equals 15 residues. The germline V gene encodes CDR1 LNHDA and CDR2 SQIVND (reference sequence). This chain's CDR3 is CATIDRGLGNYGYTF. Incomplete CDR3 DNA: TGTGCCACCATTGACAGGGGATTGGGAAACTATGGC.

Here the CDR3 reads CASSYARDSTEAFF. CDR3 DNA, as far as it was read: TGTGCCAGCAGTTACGCCAGGGATAGCACTGAA. The rearrangement links TRBV6-2 or TRBV6-3 to TRBJ1-1; D possibly corresponds to TRBD1 (5 bases). The sequence runs out 3 residues before the end of the CDR3; the remainder is reconstructed from the germline J gene. The CDR3 is made up of 14 amino acids. V shed 2 bases and J shed 4 bases, with 11 bases lying between them. Germline V gene data show CDR1 as MNHEY and CDR2 as SVGEGT.

This clone has ten or more counts. The missing CDR3 end, 3 residues past where the read stops, is filled in from the germline J gene. V usage is TRBV19 and J usage is TRBJ1-2, with TRBD1 matching 9 bases. In germline, CDR1 is LNHDA, CDR2 SQIVND (reference sequence). This CDR3 contains 13 residues. The CDR3 protein is CASSSTGTGTYTF. The sequenced part of the CDR3 DNA is TGTGCCAGTAGTTCGACCGGGACAGGGACC.

This clone was recorded many times. From the germline J gene comes the end of the CDR3, since the read stops 3 residues before it. The chain employs TRBV7-7 and TRBJ2-3; 8 positions match TRBD2. The trim removed 3 bases at V and 1 base at J, leaving 0 bases unmatched. Germline V CDR1 and CDR2: SSHAT, FNYEAQ (reference sequence). This CDR3 region has 14 residues. Partial CDR3 DNA: TGTGCCAGCAGCTTTAGCGGGGGCACAGATACG. Its translation is CASSFSGGTDT. The CDR3, in full, reads CASSFSGGTDTQYF.

The sample holds a few counts of this clone. The observed sequence ends 3 residues before the CDR3 terminus, with the missing tail filled in from the germline J gene. This chain connects TRBV7-3 to TRBJ2-1; TRBD2 aligns across 9 bases. In germline, CDR1 is SGHTA, CDR2 FQGTGA. This CDR3 is 16 amino acids long. The ends lost 5 bases at V and 8 bases at J; junction bases unmatched: 13. Here the CDR3 reads CASSPGSGGGAYEQFF. The sequenced CDR3 bases are TGTGCCAGCAGCCCTGGGTCCGGCGGGGGGGCCTATGAG.

On this clone: The DNA ends 3 residues before the CDR3 does, and the rest of the CDR3 is filled in from the germline J gene. The genes are TRBV20-1 and TRBJ1-3, with D hard to call. Germline V lookup: CDR1 DFQATT, CDR2 SNEGSKA (reference sequence). The CDR3 is made up of 13 amino acids. Trimming cost V 7 bases and J 2 bases, with 12 bases left between them. The CDR3 bases that were read are TGCAGTGTAAGGGTACCGACTGGAAACACC. Amino acids: CSVRVPTGNT. The entire CDR3 protein is CSVRVPTGNTIYF.

In its sample, this clone was seen many times. The read falls 3 residues short of the CDR3 end, and the missing part is taken from the germline J gene. The chain is built from TRBV18 and TRBJ2-3; TRBD2 might be the D (6 bases). Germline V gives CDR1 KGHSH, CDR2 LQKENI. V was trimmed by 3 bases and J by 6 bases, leaving 13 bases between them. This CDR3 has 14 amino acids. This chain's CDR3 is CASSPTSKSDTQYF. The sequenced CDR3 bases are TGTGCCAGCTCACCTACTAGCAAGAGCGATACG.

This clone occurred many times. With the read ending 3 residues before the CDR3 end, the germline J gene is used to fill in that end. The V and J genes are TRBV6-1 and TRBJ2-1; possibly TRBD1 for D (5 bases). There are 15 residues in the CDR3. Germline V lookup: CDR1 MNHNS, CDR2 SASEGT. Trimming stripped 4 bases from V and 6 bases from J, with 16 bases between. The CDR3 spells CASSAARLGPNEQFF. CDR3 DNA, as far as it was read: TGTGCCAGCAGTGCAGCTAGGTTGGGGCCCAATGAG.

This clone was detected only a few times. The CDR3 end lies 3 residues beyond the end of the read and is filled in from the germline J gene. V usage is TRBV7-9 and J usage is TRBJ1-4, with 7 bases lining up with TRBD1. Germline assignment: CDR1 SEHNR and CDR2 FQNEAQ (reference sequence). This CDR3 has 15 amino acids. After removal of 3 bases from V and 3 bases from J, the junction contained 4 bases not matched to a gene. The CDR3 DNA, read in part, is TGTGCCAGCAGCTTCAACAGGGGACCTAATGAAAAA. Residues: CASSFNRGPNEK. The CDR3 in its entirety is CASSFNRGPNEKLFF.

A remark on this clone: The CDR3 end falls 3 residues outside the read, so it is completed with the germline J gene. This rearrangement joins TRBV2 to TRBJ2-7; a weak D match, TRBD1 (6 bases). Between the trimmed V and J ends, which lost 2 bases and 4 bases, there was a span of 12 bases. CDR3 length equals 14 residues. Germline-derived CDR1 and CDR2 are SNHLY and FYNNEI. The CDR3 bases that were read are TGTGCCAGCAGTGAATCGACAGGCCCATACGAG. Amino acid sequence: CASSESTGPYE. The CDR3, in full, reads CASSESTGPYEQYF.

This clone was recorded at least ten times. Read coverage stops 3 residues before the CDR3 terminus; the germline J gene supplies the remainder. The chain combines TRBV7-2 with TRBJ2-2, with 7 bases identical to TRBD2. Germline CDR1 and CDR2: SGHTA and FQGNSA. The CDR3 is 14 amino acids. V was clipped by 5 bases and J by 5 bases; unmatched bases: 5. This chain's CDR3 is CASSLTLATGELFF. Incomplete CDR3 DNA: TGTGCCAGCAGCCTAACACTAGCGACCGGGGAG.

This clone was detected many times. The read ends 3 residues shy of where the CDR3 ends; the end is completed using the germline J gene. The rearrangement joins TRBV7-2 to TRBJ1-6; D is unclear. This CDR3 spans 13 amino acids. Germline V lookup: CDR1 SGHTA, CDR2 FQGNSA. V lost 4 bases, J lost 7 bases, and 8 bases lay in between. The CDR3 region is CASSSTQNSPLHF. The sequenced part of the CDR3 DNA is TGTGCCAGCAGCTCCACCCAGAATTCACCC.

Only a few counts were recorded for this clone. Read coverage stops 3 residues before the CDR3 terminus; the germline J gene supplies the remainder. V usage is TRBV2 and J usage is TRBJ2-5, with 10 nucleotides matching TRBD2. Germline assignment: CDR1 SNHLY and CDR2 FYNNEI. The CDR3 is 17 residues long. Trimming took 4 bases from V and 4 from J; bases not matched to a gene: 12. CDR3 sequence reads: CASSVLSSGGYRETQYF. CDR3 DNA, as far as it was read: TGTGCCAGCAGTGTCTTGAGTAGCGGGGGGTATAGAGAGACC.